These 25 T cell receptor beta chains came from one sample sequenced in a study of molecular identifiers for immune sequencing clone quantification. One entry per CDR3 protein, called by TCRdb with MiXCR from the PCR reads. The table shows roughly 300,000 distinct CDR3 sequences, with roughly 23% occurring only once. Material: naive CD8+ T cells from blood, with Jurkat cell RNA spiked in. The subset denotes: FACS-sorted CD8+CD4-CCR7+CD45RA+ naive T cells. These receptor sequences come from a human donor in good health. Some libraries in this study had Jurkat cell RNA spiked in.

This clonotype was recorded many times. V gene TRBV30 combines with J gene TRBJ2-3; 11 nucleotides agree with TRBD1. The CDR3 has 15 amino acids. Unmatched junction bases numbered 6, after V lost 2 bases and J lost 5 bases. Germline V gene data show CDR1 as GTSNPN and CDR2 as SVGIG (reference sequence). This CDR3 reads CAWSTGTGGGDTQYF. The CDR3 DNA follows: TGTGCCTGGAGTACCGGGACAGGGGGTGGAGATACGCAGTATTTT.

This clonotype was counted at least ten times. This rearrangement joins TRBV5-1 to TRBJ2-5; 9 nucleotides match TRBD1. The V gene's germline CDR1 is SGHRS and CDR2 YFSETQ. The CDR3 extends over 14 amino acids. V dropped 4 bases and J dropped 2; count of bases not matched to a gene: 3. The CDR3 is CASSIGQGQETQYF. The DNA of the CDR3 is TGCGCCAGCAGCATAGGACAGGGGCAAGAGACCCAGTACTTC.

This clonotype was seen many times. The chain combines TRBV5-1 with TRBJ2-7; D is unresolved. In germline, CDR1 is SGHRS, CDR2 YFSETQ. Trimming shortened V by 3 bases and J by 0 bases, and 13 bases separated the two germline ends. This CDR3 is built from 15 residues. The CDR3: CASSSPDTSSYEQYF. The DNA for the CDR3 is TGCGCCAGCAGCTCACCCGACACCTCCTCCTACGAGCAGTACTTC.

V and J are TRBV6-5 and TRBJ1-2; D is uncertain. Germline CDR1 and CDR2: MNHEY and SVGAGI. Trimming cost V 6 bases and J 4 bases, with 15 bases left between them. This CDR3 has 14 amino acids. As DNA, the CDR3 is TGTGCCAGCAGGAGACCAAATCCTCTCTATGGCTACACCTTC. Its protein is CASRRPNPLYGYTF.

This clonotype was observed a few times. This chain uses TRBV25-1 with TRBJ2-3; weak D call: TRBD1 (6 bases). From germline, CDR1 is MGHDK and CDR2 SYGVNS. V was pared by 3 bases and J by 2 bases, with 12 bases between. CDR3 length equals 15 residues. CDR3: CASSDPGHYTDTQYF. The CDR3 nucleotides read TGTGCCAGCAGTGATCCGGGACACTACACAGATACGCAGTATTTT. Supplemented by reference TRBV25-1 and TRBJ2-3, the full variable domain reads EADIYQTPRYLVIGTGKKITLECSQTMGHDKMYWYQQDPGMELHLIHYSYGVNSTEKGDLSSESTVSRIRTEHFPLTLESARPSHTSQYLCASSDPGHYTDTQYFGPGTRLTVL.

The chain employs TRBV7-9 and TRBJ2-7, with 9 bases fitting TRBD1. J gave up 6 bases and V 8 bases, and 5 bases lay outside the gene matches. Germline CDR1 is SEHNR and CDR2 is FQNEAQ (reference sequence). The CDR3 runs to 12 residues. The CDR3 DNA is TGTGCCAGCCGGGACAGGGCCTCCGAGCAGTACTTC. As protein: CASRDRASEQYF.

On this clonotype: An end of the junction differs from the germline gene, which may be a read error. The rearrangement joins TRBV7-2 to TRBJ2-5, with D possibly matching TRBD1 (5 bases). Germline V gene lookup returns CDR1 SGHTA and CDR2 FQGNSA. The CDR3 totals 15 residues. The DNA of the CDR3 is TGTGCCAGCAGCTCAACTGTGGGGCCCCAAGACACCCAGTACTTC. Residues: CASSSTVGPQDTQYF.

As for this clonotype: With a much larger clone just one base away, this may be a read error. The CDR3 carries no conserved terminal phenylalanine or tryptophan, so it likely arises from a read error. The chain recombines TRBV6-5 with TRBJ1-1; no definite D call. V lost 0 bases and J lost 0, with 20 bases in between. Germline CDR1 MNHEY, CDR2 SVGAGI. The CDR3 totals 19 residues. CDR3 coding DNA: TGTGCCAGCAGTTACTCGGTCCAATTTCGCTACGAAATGAACACTGAAGCTTTCTCT. This encodes CASSYSVQFRYEMNTEAFS.

This clonotype was recorded a few times. The chain recombines TRBV24-1 with TRBJ2-2; TRBD2 might be the D (5 bases). The CDR3 extends over 14 amino acids. The germline V gene encodes CDR1 KGHDR and CDR2 SFDVKD. The V gene lost 9 bases and the J gene lost 4 bases, with 14 bases spanning the gap. CDR3 in DNA: TGTGCCACCGGAGGCCTTATGGGCACCGGGGAGCTGTTTTTT. As protein: CATGGLMGTGELFF.

Remarks on this clonotype: An end of the junction does not agree with germline; a read error may underlie this. The chain combines TRBV4-1 with TRBJ2-5; 7 bases match TRBD2. The CDR3 spans 17 residues. Germline V gives CDR1 MGHRA, CDR2 YSYEKL. DNA for the CDR3: TGCGTCAGCAGCCAAGATTTGTCGGGAGCGGGGCAAGAGACCCAGTACTTC. Its protein is CVSSQDLSGAGQETQYF.

This clonotype was seen ten or more times. DNA for the CDR3: TGCAGTGCTAGAGATGGAGGGTACAATGAGCAGTTCTTC. Its translation: CSARDGGYNEQFF. This rearrangement joins TRBV20-1 to TRBJ2-1; D may be TRBD2 (6 bases). The germline CDR1 and CDR2 sequences are DFQATT and SNEGSKA (reference sequence). V gave up 0 bases and J gave up 4 bases, with 7 bases separating them. The CDR3 is 13 residues long.

The V gene is TRBV7-9, the J gene TRBJ2-5; TRBD1 is a possible D gene (5 bases). Deletions cut 1 base from V and 2 bases from J, with 11 bases between. The CDR3 runs 15 residues. Germline V CDR1 and CDR2: SEHNR, FQNEAQ (reference sequence). The CDR3, as DNA: TGTGCCAGCAGCTTAGTTGAAGGGGATCAAGAGACCCAGTACTTC. Translated, it gives CASSLVEGDQETQYF.

The rearrangement links TRBV6-2 or TRBV6-3 to TRBJ1-1; maybe TRBD1 (5 bases). The CDR3 contains 15 residues. Germline CDR1 is MNHEY and CDR2 is SVGEGT. Deletions cut 5 bases from V and 3 bases from J, with 16 bases between. The CDR3: CASSADLGEDTEAFF. CDR3 DNA: TGTGCCAGCAGTGCCGATTTGGGGGAAGACACTGAAGCTTTCTTT.

This clonotype was observed at least ten times. The V call is TRBV3-1, the J call TRBJ2-3, with D tentatively TRBD1 or TRBD2 (5 bases each). This CDR3 has 15 amino acids. The germline V and J ends were trimmed by 2 bases and 0 bases, with 9 bases remaining between them. CDR1 and CDR2 (germline): LGHDT, YNNKEL (reference sequence). CDR3 sequence: CASSQPGRSTDTQYF. The DNA of the CDR3 is TGTGCCAGCAGCCAACCGGGACGGAGCACAGATACGCAGTATTTT.

This clonotype showed up just a few times. The V and J genes are TRBV12-3 or TRBV12-4 and TRBJ2-7; weak D call: TRBD1 (6 bases). There are 14 residues in the CDR3. V lost 3 bases and J 2 bases, leaving 11 bases between the germline ends. CDR3 protein: CASSLRQAPYEQYF. The CDR3 DNA reads TGTGCCAGCAGTTTGCGACAGGCCCCCTACGAGCAGTACTTC.

Worth noting for this clonotype: Sequence at one end of the junction differs from germline and may be a read error. The chain is built from TRBV27 and TRBJ2-7; perhaps TRBD2 as D (7 bases). This CDR3 contains 14 residues. CDR1 is MNHEY, CDR2 SMNVEV, per germline (reference sequence). The CDR3 DNA sequence: TGTGCCAGCAGCCCAAGGGGGGGCCCCTACGAGCAGTGCTTC. This codes for CASSPRGGPYEQCF.

With regard to this clonotype: Being one base from a much bigger clone, this may be a read error. This sequence joins TRBV4-3 and TRBJ2-3; unclear D gene. The CDR3 runs 15 residues. CDR1 and CDR2 from the germline V gene are LGHNA and YSLEER. Here the CDR3 DNA reads TGCGCCAGCAGCCAAGACATACCCAGCAGAGATACGCAGTATTTT. Amino acids: CASSQDIPSRDTQYF.

A note on this clonotype: A read error may be the cause here, since a much bigger clone is one base away. J is TRBJ1-4 and V is TRBV7-9, with D hard to call. This CDR3 is built from 15 residues. Germline CDR1 reads SEHNR; CDR2 reads FQNEAQ (reference sequence). V was clipped by 5 bases and J by 0 bases, with 10 bases between them. CDR3 region: CASSENQATNEKLFF. The CDR3 region has the DNA TGTGCCAGCAGCGAGAATCAAGCAACTAATGAAAAACTGTTTTTT.

This clonotype was detected a few times. V is TRBV7-9 and J is TRBJ2-1; 14 bases agree with TRBD2. Per germline, CDR1 SEHNR and CDR2 FQNEAQ (reference sequence). The CDR3 length is 17 residues. V was clipped by 5 bases and J by 3 bases; unmatched bases: 6. This CDR3 is CASSLGLAGGIYNEQFF. Here the CDR3 DNA reads TGTGCCAGCAGCCTCGGACTAGCGGGGGGTATCTACAATGAGCAGTTCTTC.

This clonotype occurred a few times. The chain is built from TRBV29-1 and TRBJ2-3; 15 nucleotides match TRBD2. In germline, CDR1 is SQVTM, CDR2 ANQGSEA. Trimming removed 0 bases from V and 3 bases from J; junction bases left unmatched: 13. There are 20 residues in the CDR3. CDR3 sequence (DNA): TGCAGCGTTGAAGACCCAGGACTAGCGGGGGGGCCGTCTATAACAGATACGCAGTATTTT. This translates into CSVEDPGLAGGPSITDTQYF.

This clonotype was recorded many times. J is TRBJ1-1 and V is TRBV7-9; D not resolved. The length of the CDR3 is 16 residues. Germline-derived CDR1 and CDR2 are SEHNR and FQNEAQ (reference sequence). V was shortened by 1 base and J by 1 base, with 13 bases between the two germline ends. This CDR3 is CASSLDLESGNTEAFF. The CDR3 bases are TGTGCCAGCAGCTTAGATTTAGAGTCAGGGAACACTGAAGCTTTCTTT.

As regards this clonotype: Given the absence of the conserved phenylalanine or tryptophan at the CDR3 end, a read error is likely. The chain has TRBV4-1 and TRBJ1-1; maybe TRBD1 (5 bases). There are 15 residues in the CDR3. The germline V gene encodes CDR1 MGHRA and CDR2 YSYEKL. V shed 0 bases and J shed 4 bases, with 12 bases lying between them. The CDR3 is CASSQEFRDLTEAFL. CDR3 nucleotides: TGCGCCAGCAGCCAAGAGTTCCGGGACCTCACTGAAGCTTTCCTT.

This clonotype was counted many times. CDR3 DNA sequence: TGCGCCAGCAGCCAAGATAGGGAGTTCGTCAAAGCTTTCTTT. This encodes CASSQDREFVKAFF. V gene TRBV4-3 combines with J gene TRBJ1-1; D not resolved. Per the germline V gene, CDR1 is LGHNA and CDR2 is YSLEER. V was trimmed by 0 bases and J by 9 bases, leaving 14 bases between them. CDR3 length: 14 residues.

The V and J genes are TRBV6-1 and TRBJ2-3, with unresolved D. V lost 10 bases and J 0 bases, leaving 20 bases between the germline ends. This CDR3 comprises 16 residues. CDR1 and CDR2 (germline): MNHNS, SASEGT. The CDR3: CATVRVIQSSTDTQYF. DNA of the CDR3: TGTGCCACGGTCCGAGTAATACAATCTAGCACAGATACGCAGTATTTT.

The V call is TRBV4-3, the J call TRBJ2-7, with a tentative D call TRBD2 (5 bases). CDR1 and CDR2 from the germline V gene are LGHNA and YSLEER. V lost 0 bases to trimming and J lost 6 bases, with 15 bases between them. CDR3 length equals 15 residues. CDR3 sequence (DNA): TGCGCCAGCAGCCAAGATTCCGGGGAAGGCTTCGAGCAGTACTTC. Protein sequence: CASSQDSGEGFEQYF.